This T cell receptor beta chain was recovered during a study of Ad26.COV2.S vaccination and SARS-CoV-2 variants. Across the whole study: Of the COV1001 trial arms, the Ad26.COV2.S arm included the donor. The study's findings and limits: Vaccine recipients showed a spike-specific TCR breadth that was higher than in placebo recipients.

Treatment given: 15 to 20 received Ad26.COV2.S at low or high dose, single or two shots; roughly 5 received placebo; per-sample allocation not given. Each sample was drawn 63 days after the first injection (of vaccine or placebo). An Ad26 vector expressing Wuhan-strain SARS-CoV-2 spike constituted the vaccine. Germline assignment: CDR1 MDHEN and CDR2 SYDVKM. V gave up 4 bases and J gave up 4 bases; unmatched junction bases: 7. The CDR3 has 15 amino acids. Note on this clone: Its antigen is not known.

TCRdb keeps only in-frame clones here, not all; method: immunoSEQ multiplex PCR. Found here are roughly 380,000 clones, around nine tenths of them singletons; the top ten hold 3.6%. Specimen: peripheral blood, collected in a trial of Ad26.COV2.S vaccine versus placebo. V and J are TRBV28 and TRBJ1-2, with 9 nucleotides matching TRBD1. This TCR came from a person aged 18-60 years who received the Ad26.COV2.S COVID-19 vaccine or a placebo. CDR3 in DNA: TGTGCCAGCAGTTCCGGGACAGGGAAAATCTATGGCTACACCTTC. Amino acid sequence: CASSSGTGKIYGYTF.